A selection of T cell receptor beta chains follows, all from one sample in a study of cytomegalovirus exposure and HLA in healthy donors. Assay: immunoSEQ multiplex PCR; the TCRdb copy retains only in-frame clones and omits some. This sample has 170,000 or so clones; roughly 80% occur once, and the top ten carry around 4.9%. What was sequenced was PBMCs. The receptors shown here come from a man between 18 and 35 years old in good health and CMV-seronegative. The CDR3 runs from the conserved cysteine through the conserved F or W. Fields, in order: D gene, clone size, V gene, J gene, CDR3 DNA, CDR3 protein. A D gene is named only where the DNA matches it firmly. Size values are once, few and many counts, or a class for expanded clones, and some rows have none.

>TRBD1|.|TRBV5-1|TRBJ1-3
TGCGCCAGCAGCAGGGGACAGAGAGACGGGAACACCATATATTTT
CASSRGQRDGNTIYF
>TRBD1|.|TRBV28|TRBJ2-1
TGTGCCAGCAGTACCGGGACAGGGGGCCATGAGCAGTTCTTC
CASSTGTGGHEQFF
>.|.|TRBV5-4|TRBJ1-1
TGTGCCAGCAGCTTGTACGGTTCCAACACTGAAGCTTTCTTT
CASSLYGSNTEAFF
>.|.|TRBV6-5|TRBJ1-6
TGTGCCAGCAGTTACTCGACCAGAGGGAATTCACCCCTCCACTTT
CASSYSTRGNSPLHF
>.|.|TRBV5-1|TRBJ2-7
TGCGCCAGCAGCTTGGATCAGGGCTACGAGCAGTACTTC
CASSLDQGYEQYF
>.|.|TRBV5-6|TRBJ2-2
TGTGCCAGCAGCTTACTTCCCGGGGAGCTGTTTTTT
CASSLLPGELFF
>TRBD1|.|TRBV5-4|TRBJ1-2
TGTGCCAGCAGCTTAAGACAGGGGGCTCAAAACTATGGCTACACCTTC
CASSLRQGAQNYGYTF
>TRBD1|once|TRBV18|TRBJ2-5
TGTGCCAGCTCACGGGACAGGGGGCGACGAGAGACCCAGTACTTC
CASSRDRGRRETQYF
>TRBD1|once|TRBV19|TRBJ2-1
TGTGCCAGTAGTCCAGGGGGCGATGAGCAGTTCTTC
CASSPGGDEQFF
>TRBD2|.|TRBV7-7|TRBJ2-1
TGTGCTAGCAGCTCCGGGACTAGCCCCTCGGAGCAGTTCTTC
CASSSGTSPSEQFF
>.|.|TRBV9|TRBJ2-3
TGTGCCAGCAGCGTAGGCGACTCGGTTCGCACAGATACGCAGTATTTT
CASSVGDSVRTDTQYF
>.|.|TRBV6-5|TRBJ1-1
TGTGCCAGCCGGCGGGATTTGAACACTGAAGCTTTCTTT
CASRRDLNTEAFF
>TRBD1|.|TRBV4-1|TRBJ2-2
TGCGCCAGCAGCCCCTTAGGACGGACAGGGGACGGGGAGCTGTTTTTT
CASSPLGRTGDGELFF
>.|.|TRBV27|TRBJ2-1
TGTGCCAGCAGTACGGGAACCTACAATGAGCAGTTCTTC
CASSTGTYNEQFF
>.|.|TRBV27|TRBJ2-3
TGTGCCAGCAGTTCCAGGGTCGAAAGTGGCACAGATACGCAGTATTTT
CASSSRVESGTDTQYF
>.|.|TRBV10-1|TRBJ1-5
TGCGCCAGCAGTGAGGCCCGGGTCGGGCAGCCCCAGCATTTT
CASSEARVGQPQHF
>TRBD1|.|TRBV6-6|TRBJ1-2
TGTGCCAGCAACCAACAGGGGCGGGAGGATGGCTACACCTTC
CASNQQGREDGYTF
>TRBD1|.|TRBV15|TRBJ1-5
TGTGCCACCAGAAAGACAGGGGGCTGGGGCAATCAGCCCCAGCATTTT
CATRKTGGWGNQPQHF
>.|.|TRBV9|TRBJ1-2
TGTGCCAGCAGCGTAGGAGGACAGCCCTACACCTTC
CASSVGGQPYTF
>.|.|TRBV6-5|TRBJ2-7
TGTGCCAGCAGTTACTCGAGGGGGAGGGGCTACGAGCAGTACTTC
CASSYSRGRGYEQYF
>.|.|TRBV6-5|TRBJ2-7
TGTGCCAGCACTCGAGAACGCGAGCAGTACTTC
CASTREREQYF
>.|.|TRBV14|TRBJ2-7
TGTGCCAGCAGCCAGGGGGGAGCCTACGAGCAGTACTTC
CASSQGGAYEQYF
>.|.|TRBV19|TRBJ2-2
TGTGCCAGTAGTCCAACCGGGACACCCGGTTTTGGCGGGGAGCTGTTTTTT
CASSPTGTPGFGGELFF
>TRBD2|.|TRBV4-2|TRBJ2-3
TGTGCCAGCAGCCAAGGGCGGGAGGCGGATACGCAGTATTTT
CASSQGREADTQYF
>.|few|TRBV5-6|TRBJ2-6
TGTGCCAGCAGCTGGACCCTACAGGCCTCTGGGGCCAACGTCCTGACTTTC
CASSWTLQASGANVLTF
>TRBD2|.|TRBV15|TRBJ2-5
TGTGCCACCAGCAGACGGGGGGGGGAGACCCAGTACTTC
CATSRRGGETQYF
>TRBD2|.|TRBV18|TRBJ2-7
TGTGCCAGCTCACCATCGGGGGGCTCCTACGAGCAGTACTTC
CASSPSGGSYEQYF
>.|few|TRBV10-2|TRBJ1-1
TGCGCCAGCAGGCCCGAGTTGAACACTGAAGCTTTCTTT
CASRPELNTEAFF
>.|.|TRBV10-3|TRBJ2-2
TGTGCCATCAGGGGCGCGGAGGGCGCTGGGTACACCGGGGAGCTGTTTTTT
CAIRGAEGAGYTGELFF
>TRBD1|once|TRBV2|TRBJ2-7
TGTGCCAGCAGCGAGTTGCCGGGACAGGGGGTTGCTCGCTCCTACGAGCAGTACTTC
CASSELPGQGVARSYEQYF
>.|.|TRBV27|TRBJ1-5
TGTGCCAGCAGTTCCAGGGCTCAGCCCCAGCATTTT
CASSSRAQPQHF
>TRBD1|.|TRBV5-1|TRBJ2-5
TGCGCCAGCAGCAAGGACAGGCAAGAGACCCAGTACTTC
CASSKDRQETQYF
>.|.|TRBV5-4|TRBJ1-3
TGTGCCAGCAGCTCGGAGGGGTTATCTGGAAACACCATATATTTT
CASSSEGLSGNTIYF
>.|.|TRBV4-2|TRBJ1-2
TGTGCCAGCAGCCAAGATAAGACTGCCGTGGGCTATGGCTACACCTTC
CASSQDKTAVGYGYTF
>.|.|TRBV7-9|TRBJ1-3
TGTGCCAGCAGCGCCCTACGACACGGCCTACGAAACACCATATATTTT
CASSALRHGLRNTIYF
>TRBD1|few|TRBV5-5|TRBJ2-6
TGTGCCAGCAGCTCCGTTGGACAGGGAGATGGGGCCAACGTCCTGACTTTC
CASSSVGQGDGANVLTF